This entry features one T cell receptor beta chain sequence. The target antigen is unknown. A much larger clone is a single base away; this may be a read error. This sample stems from a study of T cells in Graves' hyperthyroidism and ophthalmopathy. Findings of the study overall: With a median lead of roughly 6.8 months before onset, the model predicted ophthalmopathy.

J lost 0 bases, V lost 2 bases, and 10 bases had no gene match. The CDR3 runs 17 residues. In germline, CDR1 is DFQATT, CDR2 SNEGSKA (reference sequence). RNA transcripts were the template for amplifying TCR beta CDR3 regions. An initial round of RT-PCR targeting the TCR CDR3 relied on the HTBI primer set. TCRdb used MiXCR to reprocess the multiplex PCR reads, holding one entry per CDR3 protein. The sample yields fewer than 500,000 distinct CDR3 sequences, about 14% seen once. Ophthalmopathy patients showed a Clinical Activity Score of at least 3, NOSPECS grade of at least 4 and duration under 3 months. Lactation, pregnancy, other autoimmune disease or uncontrolled infection excluded patients. The study based diagnoses on clinical symptoms, serum thyroxine and TRAb, thyroid ultrasound and orbital computed tomography.

The sequencing input was blood. This TCR derives from a woman younger than 45 with Graves' ophthalmopathy. The genes are TRBV20-1 and TRBJ2-3, with 8 nucleotides matching TRBD2. The CDR3 reads CSARTAGGRTSTDTQYF. The DNA of the CDR3 is TGCAGTGCTAGAACGGCGGGGGGTCGAACTAGCACAGATACGCAGTATTTT.